The 8 T cell receptor beta chains in this list originate from one sample, sequenced in a study of a mutant IDH1 vaccine in newly diagnosed glioma. For these receptors, no antigen is known. Time point specified: week 11, during vaccination. In every dose of vaccine, 300 ug of mutant IDH1 20-mer peptide was given alongside topical imiquimod. The method was immunoSEQ multiplex PCR; TCRdb's version includes in-frame clones alone and lacks a portion of them. The sample records about 24,000 clones, around three quarters being singletons. The source material was PBMCs, sampled from a glioma patient whose treatment included an IDH1 peptide vaccine. These receptors were taken from a man between 40 and 49 years old with glioma.

This rearrangement joins TRBV5-8 to TRBJ1-1; D might be TRBD1 (5 bases). The V gene lost 3 bases and the J gene lost 7 bases, with 10 bases spanning the gap. The CDR3 length is 12 residues. Germline V gene lookup returns CDR1 SGHTS and CDR2 YDEGEE. This chain's CDR3 is CASSWEGSEAFF. Here the CDR3 DNA reads TGTGCCAGCAGCTGGGAGGGGAGTGAAGCTTTCTTT. Full variable domain (outside the CDR3, taken from reference TRBV5-8 and TRBJ1-1): EAGVTQSPTHLIKTRGQQATLRCSPISGHTSVYWYQQALGLGLQFLLWYDEGEERNRGNFPPRFSGRQFPNYSSELNVNALELEDSALYLCASSWEGSEAFFGQGTRLTVV.

The chain couples TRBV25-1 to TRBJ1-2; TRBD1 agrees at 8 bases. V shed 3 bases, J shed 4 bases, and the junction held 7 bases outside the gene matches. CDR1 is MGHDK, CDR2 SYGVNS, per germline. CDR3 length: 15 amino acids. CDR3 sequence (DNA): TGTGCCAGCAGTGACTATACCGGGACAGGCTATGGCTACACCTTC. Its protein product is CASSDYTGTGYGYTF.

The CDR3 DNA follows: TGTGCCAGCAGTTTGTCTCGGGAGCAGTACTTC. Translation gives CASSLSREQYF. The chain uses TRBV28 and TRBJ2-7; no reliable D call. Germline values: CDR1 MDHEN, CDR2 SYDVKM. This CDR3 has 11 residues. The V end lost 3 bases, the J end lost 7 bases, and 7 bases lay between the germline ends.

This clone has a handful of counts. The genes are TRBV4-3 and TRBJ1-2; a weak D match, TRBD1 (6 bases). CDR3 length: 14 residues. Trimming took 1 base from V and 2 from J, leaving 8 bases between them. Germline CDR1 reads LGHNA; CDR2 reads YSLEER. DNA of the CDR3: TGCGCCAGCAGCCAAGGCACAGGGAACTATGGCTACACCTTC. Protein: CASSQGTGNYGYTF.

This clone was seen only a few times. CDR3 sequence reads: CATSTATGTKAFF. As DNA, the CDR3 is TGTGCCACCAGCACCGCGACAGGGACCAAAGCTTTCTTT. This sequence joins TRBV15 and TRBJ1-1; 7 bases line up with TRBD1. Germline V gene sequence: CDR1 LNHNV, CDR2 YYDKDF (reference sequence). V shed 4 bases and J 9 bases; nucleotides not matched to a gene: 8. The CDR3 is 13 residues long. Full variable domain (rest looked up from reference TRBV15 and TRBJ1-1): DAMVIQNPRYQVTQFGKPVTLSCSQTLNHNVMYWYQQKSSQAPKLLFHYYDKDFNNEADTPDNFQSRRPNTSFCFLDIRSPGLGDTAMYLCATSTATGTKAFFGQGTRLTVV.

V is TRBV21-1 and J is TRBJ2-1. TRBV21-1 is deemed a pseudogene. The length of the CDR3 is 15 residues. The CDR3 loop is CASSKVGGPYNEQFF. The CDR3 DNA sequence: TGTGCCAGCAGCAAAGTCGGGGGCCCCTACAATGAGCAGTTCTTC.

The V gene is TRBV11-2, the J gene TRBJ1-2, with D possibly TRBD1 on 5 matching bases. Between the trimmed V and J ends, which lost 1 base and 6 bases, there was a span of 12 bases. The CDR3 covers 14 residues. Germline V lookup: CDR1 SGHAT, CDR2 FQNNGV. CDR3 sequence reads: CASSLAGGVDGYTF. In nucleotides, the CDR3 is TGTGCCAGCAGCTTAGCGGGGGGAGTCGATGGCTACACCTTC.

The chain uses TRBV19 and TRBJ2-3; D is unclear. The CDR3 length is 15 residues. Germline CDR1 LNHDA, CDR2 SQIVND (reference sequence). The ends were cut back, 2 bases at V and 2 bases at J, with 11 bases in the middle. The CDR3 nucleotides read TGTGCCAGTAGTATAACGGGTCCCCCCACAGATACGCAGTATTTT. Its protein product is CASSITGPPTDTQYF.